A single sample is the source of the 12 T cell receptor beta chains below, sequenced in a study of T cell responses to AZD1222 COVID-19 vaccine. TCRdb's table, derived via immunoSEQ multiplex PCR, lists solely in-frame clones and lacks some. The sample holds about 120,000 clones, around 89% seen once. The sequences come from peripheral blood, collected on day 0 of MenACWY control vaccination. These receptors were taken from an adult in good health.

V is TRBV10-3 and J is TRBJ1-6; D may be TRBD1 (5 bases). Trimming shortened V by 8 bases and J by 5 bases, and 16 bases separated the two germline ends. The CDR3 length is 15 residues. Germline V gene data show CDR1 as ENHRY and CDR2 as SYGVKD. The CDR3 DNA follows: TGTGCCATCGGATTAAGGGACGGGGATAATTCACCCCTCCACTTT. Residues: CAIGLRDGDNSPLHF.

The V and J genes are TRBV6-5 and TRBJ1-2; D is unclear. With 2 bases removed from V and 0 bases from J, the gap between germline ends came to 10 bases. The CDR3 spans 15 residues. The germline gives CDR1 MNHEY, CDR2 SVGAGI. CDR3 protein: CASSYRLQANYGYTF. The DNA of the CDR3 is TGTGCCAGCAGTTACCGACTTCAAGCTAACTATGGCTACACCTTC.

The CDR3, as DNA: TGTGCCAGCAGCTCCGGGGGCAAAAGCACAGATACGCAGTATTTT. This translates into CASSSGGKSTDTQYF. This rearrangement joins TRBV7-2 to TRBJ2-3; D is tentatively TRBD1 or TRBD2 (6 bases each). CDR1 SGHTA and CDR2 FQGNSA come from the germline V gene. Trimming removed 4 bases at V and 0 bases at J, with 11 bases between. The CDR3 totals 15 residues.

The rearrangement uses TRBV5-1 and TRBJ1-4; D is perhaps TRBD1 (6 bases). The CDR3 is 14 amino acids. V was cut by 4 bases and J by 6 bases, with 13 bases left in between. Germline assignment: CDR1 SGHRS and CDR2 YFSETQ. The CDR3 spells CASSQTGGDEKLFF. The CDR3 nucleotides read TGCGCCAGCAGCCAGACAGGTGGAGATGAAAAACTGTTTTTT.

The CDR3 DNA is TGTGCCAGCAGTCGTAATAGCATGGATACGCAGTATTTT. Protein sequence: CASSRNSMDTQYF. The V and J genes are TRBV7-3 and TRBJ2-3; D call uncertain. Per the germline V gene, CDR1 is SGHTA and CDR2 is FQGTGA. The CDR3 length is 13 residues. The V end lost 6 bases, the J end lost 6 bases, and 13 bases lay between the germline ends.

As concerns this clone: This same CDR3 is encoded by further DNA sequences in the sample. CDR3 sequence reads: CASSLDTGELFF. In nucleotides, the CDR3 is TGTGCCAGCAGCTTGGACACCGGGGAGCTGTTTTTT. The chain combines TRBV5-4 with TRBJ2-2; D unclear. The CDR3 is 12 residues long. V gave up 0 bases and J gave up 3 bases, with 0 bases separating them. The germline V gene has CDR1 SGHNT and CDR2 YYREEE (reference sequence).

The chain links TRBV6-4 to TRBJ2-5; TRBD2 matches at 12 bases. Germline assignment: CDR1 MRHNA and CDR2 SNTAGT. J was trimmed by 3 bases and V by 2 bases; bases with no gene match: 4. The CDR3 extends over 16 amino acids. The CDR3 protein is CASSDILAGGEETQYF. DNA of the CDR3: TGTGCCAGCAGTGACATACTAGCGGGAGGCGAAGAGACCCAGTACTTC.

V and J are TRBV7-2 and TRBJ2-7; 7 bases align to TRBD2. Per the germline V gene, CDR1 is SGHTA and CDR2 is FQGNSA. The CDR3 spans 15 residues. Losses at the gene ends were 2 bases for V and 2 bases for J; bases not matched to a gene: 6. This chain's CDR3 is CASSLQGLGAYEQYF. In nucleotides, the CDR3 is TGTGCCAGCAGCTTACAAGGACTAGGCGCCTACGAGCAGTACTTC. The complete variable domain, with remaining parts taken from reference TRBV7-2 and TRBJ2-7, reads GAGVSQSPSNKVTEKGKDVELRCDPISGHTALYWYRQSLGQGLEFLIYFQGNSAPDKSGLPSDRFSAERTGGSVSTLTIQRTQQEDSAVYLCASSLQGLGAYEQYFGPGTRLTVT.

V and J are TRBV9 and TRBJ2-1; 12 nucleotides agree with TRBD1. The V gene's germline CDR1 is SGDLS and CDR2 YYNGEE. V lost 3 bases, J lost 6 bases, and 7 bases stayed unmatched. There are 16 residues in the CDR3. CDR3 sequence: CASSAPGQGAVNEQFF. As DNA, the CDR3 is TGTGCCAGCAGCGCACCGGGACAGGGGGCAGTCAATGAGCAGTTCTTC.

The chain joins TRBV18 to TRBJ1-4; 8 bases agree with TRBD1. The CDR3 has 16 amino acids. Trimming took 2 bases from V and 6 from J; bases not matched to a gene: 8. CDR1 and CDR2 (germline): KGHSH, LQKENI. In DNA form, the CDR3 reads TGTGCCAGCTCACCAGAACCCGGACAGGGATATGAAAAACTGTTTTTT. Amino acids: CASSPEPGQGYEKLFF.

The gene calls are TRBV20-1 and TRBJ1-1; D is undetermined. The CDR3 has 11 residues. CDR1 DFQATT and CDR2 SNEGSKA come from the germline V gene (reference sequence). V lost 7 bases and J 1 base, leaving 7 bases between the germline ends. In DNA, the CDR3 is TGCAGTGTGAACGAGAACACTGAAGCTTTCTTT. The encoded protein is CSVNENTEAFF.

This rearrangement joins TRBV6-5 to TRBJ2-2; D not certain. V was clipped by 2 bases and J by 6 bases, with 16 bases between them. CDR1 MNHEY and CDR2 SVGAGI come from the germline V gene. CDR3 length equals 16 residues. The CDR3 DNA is TGTGCCAGCAGTTACCCGATCGGCGGTCGCGCCGGGGAGCTGTTTTTT. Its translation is CASSYPIGGRAGELFF.